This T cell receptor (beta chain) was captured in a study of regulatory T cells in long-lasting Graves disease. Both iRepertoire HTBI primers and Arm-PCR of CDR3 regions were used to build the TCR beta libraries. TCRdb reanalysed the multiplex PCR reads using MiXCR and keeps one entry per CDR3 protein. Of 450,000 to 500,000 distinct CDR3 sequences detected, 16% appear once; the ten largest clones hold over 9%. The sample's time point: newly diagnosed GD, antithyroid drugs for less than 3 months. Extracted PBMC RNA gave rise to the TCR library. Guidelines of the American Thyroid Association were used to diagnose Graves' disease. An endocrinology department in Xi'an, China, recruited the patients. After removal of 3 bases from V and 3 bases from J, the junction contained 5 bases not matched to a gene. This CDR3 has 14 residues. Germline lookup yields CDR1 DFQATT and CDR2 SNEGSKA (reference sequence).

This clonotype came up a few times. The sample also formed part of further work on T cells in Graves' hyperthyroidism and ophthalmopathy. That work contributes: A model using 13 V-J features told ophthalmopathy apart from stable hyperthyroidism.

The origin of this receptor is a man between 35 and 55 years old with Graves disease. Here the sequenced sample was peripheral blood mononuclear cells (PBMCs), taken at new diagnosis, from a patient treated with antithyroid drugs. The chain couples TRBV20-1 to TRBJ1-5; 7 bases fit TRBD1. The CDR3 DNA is TGCAGTGCTAGGACAGGGCATAACAATCAGCCCCAGCATTTT. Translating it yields CSARTGHNNQPQHF.